The entry below gives a single T cell receptor (beta chain) sequence along with its context. Its antigen remains unknown. Mismatch with germline at one junction end may stem from a read error. This sample is drawn from a study of PD-1 blockade in classical Hodgkin lymphoma. Study in general: Intravenous nivolumab at 3 mg/kg was given to patients every 2 weeks. Overall study results and limits: Reasons behind the repertoire differences stay unclear, perhaps disease activity or earlier therapy. Unlike CD8+ TCR diversity, which did not rise significantly by C4D1, CD4+ TCR diversity did.

Measured with immunoSEQ multiplex PCR; TCRdb has only the in-frame clones, and not every one. The sample includes about 27,000 clones, approximately 80% of them seen just once. Every one of the patients relapsed after autologous stem cell transplantation (brentuximab vedotin exposure was variable). The CDR3 runs 14 residues. Germline loops: CDR1 SGHTA, CDR2 FQGNSA. The chain employs TRBV7-2 and TRBJ2-1, with TRBD2 identical over 7 bases. Here the sequenced sample was peripheral blood mononuclear cells (PBMCs), taken before the second cycle of nivolumab. The TCR sequence derives from a human donor with classical Hodgkin lymphoma. The CDR3 loop reads CASSSLILGGSLVF. The CDR3 DNA follows: TGTGCCAGCAGCAGTCTTATACTCGGGGGGTCCTTGGTCTTC. Variable domain in full (rest from reference TRBV7-2 and TRBJ2-1): GAGVSQSPSNKVTEKGKDVELRCDPISGHTALYWYRQSLGQGLEFLIYFQGNSAPDKSGLPSDRFSAERTGGSVSTLTIQRTQQEDSAVYLCASSSLILGGSLVFGPGTRLTVL.